These 16 T cell receptor beta chains share one sample of origin, sequenced in a study of blood T cell repertoires in COVID-19. Some clones are missing from TCRdb's copy, which holds only in-frame ones; the method was immunoSEQ multiplex PCR. Counted here are about 210,000 clones, 85% to 90% occurring once; the ten biggest clones make up around 3.1%. The specimen sequenced was peripheral blood. The receptor set was obtained from a man in his fifties or sixties with acute or convalescent COVID-19.

The chain has TRBV18 and TRBJ2-5; D remains ambiguous. Germline loops: CDR1 KGHSH, CDR2 LQKENI. The CDR3 totals 13 residues. V was clipped by 2 bases and J by 4 bases, with 8 bases between them. The CDR3 protein is CASSPTSGETQYF. The CDR3 nucleotides read TGTGCCAGCTCACCAACAAGTGGAGAGACCCAGTACTTC.

The rearrangement uses TRBV5-1 and TRBJ2-1, with 10 positions matching TRBD2. The V gene end was trimmed by 1 base and the J gene end by 9 bases; junction bases not matched to a gene: 13. The CDR3 is 17 amino acids. Germline CDR1 reads SGHRS; CDR2 reads YFSETQ. CDR3 region: CASSLRPSGGAMGEQFF. The CDR3 DNA follows: TGCGCCAGCAGCTTGAGGCCCAGCGGGGGGGCTATGGGTGAGCAGTTCTTC.

Only one count was recorded for this clone. The V gene is TRBV6-5, the J gene TRBJ1-2, with TRBD1 as a possible D gene (5 bases). The CDR3 has 16 amino acids. Trimming pared 3 bases from V and 2 bases from J, leaving 16 bases between. Germline CDR1 and CDR2: MNHEY and SVGAGI. CDR3 coding DNA: TGTGCCAGCAGTTATATGCGGGGGTATGAGAACTATGGCTACACCTTC. Protein sequence: CASSYMRGYENYGYTF.

The J gene is TRBJ2-4, the V gene TRBV28, with 7 bases matching TRBD2. This CDR3 is built from 15 residues. Germline CDR1 reads MDHEN; CDR2 reads SYDVKM. With 8 bases clipped from V and 3 bases from J, the junction kept 10 bases outside the gene matches. CDR3 residues: CASLIGGVSKNIQYF. DNA for the CDR3: TGTGCCAGCCTCATTGGGGGGGTGAGCAAAAACATTCAGTACTTC.

The chain uses TRBV7-2 and TRBJ2-7, with 9 bases aligning to TRBD2. The CDR3 length is 15 residues. The germline CDR1 and CDR2 sequences are SGHTA and FQGNSA. The V segment lost 1 base and the J segment 7 bases; nucleotides outside the gene matches: 8. The CDR3 loop reads CASSLVQRGAGEQYF. The CDR3 bases are TGTGCCAGCAGCTTAGTTCAGCGGGGGGCGGGTGAGCAGTACTTC.

In DNA form, the CDR3 reads TGTGCCAGCAGTGGACAGGGCATGAACACTGAAGCTTTCTTT. Translated: CASSGQGMNTEAFF. This chain uses TRBV6-6 with TRBJ1-1; TRBD1 matches 8 bases. The germline gives CDR1 MNHNY, CDR2 SVGAGI (reference sequence). The CDR3 consists of 14 residues. With 5 bases clipped from V and 0 bases from J, the junction kept 2 bases outside the gene matches.

The V call is TRBV29-1, the J call TRBJ2-7, with 9 bases identical to TRBD1. Germline V gene lookup returns CDR1 SQVTM and CDR2 ANQGSEA. Losses at the gene ends were 6 bases for V and 2 bases for J; bases not matched to a gene: 8. The CDR3 consists of 14 residues. CDR3 bases: TGCAGCGTGGATTCGGGACAGGGTACCTACGAGCAGTACTTC. This encodes CSVDSGQGTYEQYF.

This clone was counted a single time. The J gene is TRBJ2-3, the V gene TRBV3-1 (or the pseudogene TRBV3-2); 9 bases are a match to TRBD2. CDR1 is LGHDT and CDR2 is YNNKEL in the germline V gene (reference sequence). The CDR3 is made up of 15 amino acids. V lost 5 bases, J lost 7 bases, and 10 bases stayed unmatched. CDR3 nucleotide sequence: TGTGCCAGCAGCGAACGGACTAGCGTCATAAATACGCAGTATTTT. As protein: CASSERTSVINTQYF.

This chain uses TRBV12-5 with TRBJ2-3; 16 bases are a match to TRBD2. Germline V gene data show CDR1 as LGHNT and CDR2 as FRNRAP. This CDR3 comprises 18 residues. With V trimmed by 3 bases and J by 2 bases, 5 bases remained unmatched. The CDR3 DNA sequence: TGTGCTAGTGGTTTAGCGGGACTAGCGGGGGGGCCCACAGATACGCAGTATTTT. It codes for CASGLAGLAGGPTDTQYF.

This rearrangement joins TRBV7-8 to TRBJ1-3, with TRBD1 matching over 7 bases. V gave up 4 bases and J gave up 4 bases; unmatched junction bases: 4. The germline V gene has CDR1 SGHVS and CDR2 FQNEAQ. CDR3 length equals 14 residues. Here the CDR3 DNA reads TGTGCCAGCAGCTCAAGGGGACAGGGAAACACCATATATTTT. It is translated as CASSSRGQGNTIYF.

The V call is TRBV10-3, the J call TRBJ1-3; TRBD1 matches 7 bases. V lost 10 bases to trimming and J lost 0 bases; unmatched junction nucleotides: 9. CDR3 length: 15 amino acids. Per germline, CDR1 ENHRY and CDR2 SYGVKD. CDR3 sequence (DNA): TGTGCCACCCAATCCGGGGACAGCTCTGGAAACACCATATATTTT. Residues: CATQSGDSSGNTIYF.

The chain uses TRBV3-1 (or the pseudogene TRBV3-2) and TRBJ1-4; D not resolved. The CDR3 length is 13 residues. The germline V and J ends were trimmed by 1 base and 8 bases, with 8 bases remaining between them. The germline gives CDR1 LGHDT, CDR2 YNNKEL (reference sequence). CDR3 in DNA: TGTGCCAGCAGCCAAGGTCTCGGGGAAAAACTGTTTTTT. Its protein product is CASSQGLGEKLFF.

CDR3 coding DNA: TGCGCCAGCAGCCAAGGGAGTCGGTTAACTAGCGGGGGTCTTTACAATGAGCAGTTCTTC. As protein: CASSQGSRLTSGGLYNEQFF. The J gene is TRBJ2-1, the V gene TRBV4-3; TRBD2 matches at 11 bases. CDR1 is LGHNA and CDR2 is YSLEER in the germline V gene. Trimming cost V 1 base and J 4 bases; bases outside gene matches: 15. The CDR3 loop spans 20 amino acids.

This chain uses TRBV28 with TRBJ1-6; 7 bases match TRBD1. This CDR3 region has 14 residues. J gave up 7 bases and V 3 bases, and 3 bases lay outside the gene matches. Germline V gene data show CDR1 as MDHEN and CDR2 as SYDVKM. The CDR3 loop reads CASSLVQGNSPLHF. DNA for the CDR3: TGTGCCAGCAGTTTGGTACAGGGGAATTCACCCCTCCACTTT. The variable domain in full, with the rest retrieved from reference TRBV28 and TRBJ1-6, is DVKVTQSSRYLVKRTGEKVFLECVQDMDHENMFWYRQDPGLGLRLIYFSYDVKMKEKGDIPEGYSVSREKKERFSLILESASTNQTSMYLCASSLVQGNSPLHFGNGTRLTVT.

This clone was found a few times. Other DNA sequences within the sample encode an identical CDR3. The chain recombines TRBV27 with TRBJ2-3; D possibly corresponds to TRBD1 (5 bases). Germline V gene data show CDR1 as MNHEY and CDR2 as SMNVEV (reference sequence). V lost 3 bases and J 5 bases, leaving 9 bases between the germline ends. CDR3 size: 13 residues. The DNA for the CDR3 is TGTGCCAGCAGTTTTCTTAGGGGAGATACGCAGTATTTT. This translates into CASSFLRGDTQYF.

The chain employs TRBV30 and TRBJ2-1, with 7 bases matching TRBD1. The CDR3 is 16 amino acids. Germline-derived CDR1 and CDR2 are GTSNPN and SVGIG (reference sequence). The V segment lost 2 bases and the J segment 2 bases; nucleotides outside the gene matches: 9. CDR3: CAWSITNRGTYNEQFF. For the CDR3, the DNA is TGTGCCTGGAGTATAACAAACAGGGGAACCTACAATGAGCAGTTCTTC.